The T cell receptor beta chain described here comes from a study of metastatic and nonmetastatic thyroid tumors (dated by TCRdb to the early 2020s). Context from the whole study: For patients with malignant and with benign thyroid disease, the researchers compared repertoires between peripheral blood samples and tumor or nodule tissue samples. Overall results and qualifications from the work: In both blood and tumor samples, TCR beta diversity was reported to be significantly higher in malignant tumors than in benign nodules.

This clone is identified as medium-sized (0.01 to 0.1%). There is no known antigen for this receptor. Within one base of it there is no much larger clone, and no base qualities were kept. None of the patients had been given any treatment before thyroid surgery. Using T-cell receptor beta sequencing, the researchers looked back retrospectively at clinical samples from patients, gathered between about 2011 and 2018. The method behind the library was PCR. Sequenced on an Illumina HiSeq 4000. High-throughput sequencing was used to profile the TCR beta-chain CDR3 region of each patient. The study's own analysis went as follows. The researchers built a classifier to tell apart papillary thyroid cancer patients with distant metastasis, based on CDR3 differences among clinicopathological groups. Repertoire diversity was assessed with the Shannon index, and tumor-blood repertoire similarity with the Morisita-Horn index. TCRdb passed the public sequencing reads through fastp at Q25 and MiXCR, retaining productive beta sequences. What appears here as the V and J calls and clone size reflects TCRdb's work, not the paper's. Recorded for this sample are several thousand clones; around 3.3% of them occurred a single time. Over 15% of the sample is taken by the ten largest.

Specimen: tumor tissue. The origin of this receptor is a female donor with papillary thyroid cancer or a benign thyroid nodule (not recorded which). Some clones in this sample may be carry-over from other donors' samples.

At the DNA level, the sequence is TGTGCTAGTGGTTTGGACCTCCCCGAGCAGTACTTC. Its protein product is CASGLDLPEQYF. This chain is built from TRBV12-5 and TRBJ2-7, with the D gene not confidently named. The CDR3 covers 12 residues, taking in both the cysteine and the phenylalanine. Only the CDR3 DNA is retained, 36 bases long and in frame from the first base. The germline V gene supplies CDR1 LGHNT and CDR2 FRNRAP. The trim is 1 base for V and 6 bases for J, with a gap of 7 bases between the germline ends.